This T cell receptor beta chain was sequenced for a study of CD8+ T cells in alopecia areata. Background on the study: Oral tofacitinib, 5 to 10 mg twice daily, was given in an open-label trial.

Extracted RNA was reverse transcribed, and the resulting cDNA served as sequencing template. The protocol was immunoSEQ multiplex PCR, while the TCRdb copy is restricted to in-frame clones and leaves out a portion. The data contain about 180,000 clones, almost 65% of them singletons. This clone was detected a few times. The identical CDR3 is also encoded by other nucleotide sequences in the sample. This TCR was recovered from a human donor with alopecia areata. This specimen consisted of CD4+ T cells sorted from blood, obtained at week 0.

The CDR3 bases are TGTGCCTGGAGTGTACGCAATGAGCAGTTCTTC. This gives the protein CAWSVRNEQFF. The chain uses TRBV30 and TRBJ2-1; the D is unclear. This CDR3 contains 11 residues. V gave up 0 bases and J gave up 6 bases, with 3 bases separating them. Germline CDR1 reads GTSNPN; CDR2 reads SVGIG (reference sequence).